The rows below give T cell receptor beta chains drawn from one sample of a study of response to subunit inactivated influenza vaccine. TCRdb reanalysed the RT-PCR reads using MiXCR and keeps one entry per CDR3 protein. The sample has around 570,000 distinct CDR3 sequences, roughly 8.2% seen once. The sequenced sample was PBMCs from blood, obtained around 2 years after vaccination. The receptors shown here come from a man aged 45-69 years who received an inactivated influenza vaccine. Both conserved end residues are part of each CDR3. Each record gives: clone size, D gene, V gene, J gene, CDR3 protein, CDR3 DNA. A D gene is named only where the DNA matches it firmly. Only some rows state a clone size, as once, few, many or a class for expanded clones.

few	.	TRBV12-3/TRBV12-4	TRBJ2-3	CASSSLAVFPSGATQYF	TGTGCCAGCAGCTCCTTAGCTGTCTTCCCCTCGGGGGCGACGCAGTATTTT
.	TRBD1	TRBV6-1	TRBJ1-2	CASSDRTGGNYGYTF	TGTGCCAGCAGTGACCGGACAGGGGGCAACTATGGCTACACCTTC
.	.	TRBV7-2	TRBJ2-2	CASTATGGETTGELFF	TGTGCCAGCACCGCCACCGGCGGGGAAACCACCGGGGAGCTGTTTTTT
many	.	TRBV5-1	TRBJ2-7	CASSLPGEEQYF	TGCGCCAGCAGCTTGCCCGGGGAAGAGCAGTACTTC
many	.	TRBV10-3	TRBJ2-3	CATHPGTATDTQYF	TGTGCCACTCACCCCGGGACTGCCACAGATACGCAGTATTTT
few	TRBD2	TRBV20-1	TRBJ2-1	CSAVLSGRAPNEQFF	TGCAGTGCTGTACTGAGCGGGAGGGCCCCCAACGAGCAGTTCTTC
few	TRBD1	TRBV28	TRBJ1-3	CASSLNGQGFSGNTIYF	TGTGCCAGCAGTTTGAACGGACAGGGGTTTTCTGGAAACACCATATATTTT
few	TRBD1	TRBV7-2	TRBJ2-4	CASSLAPIGQGYIQYF	TGTGCCAGCAGCTTAGCCCCAATTGGACAGGGTTACATTCAGTACTTC
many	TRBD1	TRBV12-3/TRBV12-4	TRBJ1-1	CASSWGQGGGNPFF	TGTGCCAGCAGTTGGGGACAGGGGGGGGGTAATCCTTTCTTT
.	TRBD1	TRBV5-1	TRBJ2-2	CASSTGTGGKTGELFF	TGCGCCAGCAGCACCGGGACAGGGGGCAAGACCGGGGAGCTGTTTTTT
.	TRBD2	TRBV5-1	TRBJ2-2	CASSRGDQNTGELFF	TGCGCCAGCAGCCGGGGGGACCAGAACACCGGGGAGCTGTTTTTT
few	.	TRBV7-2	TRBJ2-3	CASNGGITDTHYF	TGTGCCAGCAATGGAGGGATCACAGATACGCATTATTTT
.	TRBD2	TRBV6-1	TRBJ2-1	CASSPGLEGTEQFF	TGTGCCAGCAGCCCCGGACTAGAAGGCACTGAGCAGTTCTTC
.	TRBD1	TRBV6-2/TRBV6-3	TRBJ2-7	CASRRTGDGYEQYF	TGTGCCAGCAGACGGACAGGGGACGGCTACGAGCAGTACTTC
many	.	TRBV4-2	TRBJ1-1	CASSQDGGNTEAFF	TGTGCCAGCAGCCAAGATGGTGGGAACACTGAAGCTTTCTTT
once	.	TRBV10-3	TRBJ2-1	CAINRPGSEQFF	TGTGCCATCAATAGACCCGGCAGTGAGCAGTTCTTC